These 2 T cell receptor beta chains were sequenced from one sample in a study of blood T cell repertoires in COVID-19. Produced via immunoSEQ multiplex PCR; TCRdb's table is partial and in-frame only. The sample records 200,000 to 250,000 clones, approximately 90% being singletons. Sequencing was done on a sample of PBMCs or T cells enriched from blood (not recorded which). The receptors originated from a man aged 50 to 59 who had been exposed to COVID-19.

The V call is TRBV19, the J call TRBJ1-4, with D tentatively TRBD1 (5 bases). The V end was cut by 9 bases, the J end by 5 bases, with 16 bases between. The CDR3 runs to 14 residues. Germline V lookup: CDR1 LNHDA, CDR2 SQIVND (reference sequence). In DNA, the CDR3 is TGTGCCAGCACTCCACGGGGGGGGAATGAAAAACTGTTTTTT. Protein: CASTPRGGNEKLFF.

This clone was counted a single time. The V call is TRBV15, the J call TRBJ2-1; D possibly corresponds to TRBD1 (6 bases). The CDR3 sequence is 15 residues long. Trimming removed 4 bases from V and 8 bases from J, with 18 bases in between. Germline loops: CDR1 LNHNV, CDR2 YYDKDF (reference sequence). DNA for the CDR3: TGTGCCACCAGCACAGGAACGGGACAAGGCTATGAGCAGTTCTTC. This sequence encodes CATSTGTGQGYEQFF.